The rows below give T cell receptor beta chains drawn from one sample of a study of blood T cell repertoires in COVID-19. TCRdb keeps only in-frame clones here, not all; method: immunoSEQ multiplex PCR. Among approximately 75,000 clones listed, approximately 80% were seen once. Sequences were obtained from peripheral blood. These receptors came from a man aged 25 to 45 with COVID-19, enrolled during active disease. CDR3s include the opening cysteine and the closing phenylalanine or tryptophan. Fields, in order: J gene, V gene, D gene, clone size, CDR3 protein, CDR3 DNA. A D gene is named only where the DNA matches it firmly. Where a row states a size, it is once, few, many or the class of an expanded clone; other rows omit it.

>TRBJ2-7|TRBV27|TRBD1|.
CASSLKSQGAYYEQYF
TGTGCCAGCAGTTTAAAATCACAGGGGGCGTATTACGAGCAGTACTTC
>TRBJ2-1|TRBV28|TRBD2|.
CASSSPSQAGGWVDEQFF
TGTGCCAGCAGTTCCCCGTCCCAGGCGGGGGGCTGGGTGGATGAGCAGTTCTTC
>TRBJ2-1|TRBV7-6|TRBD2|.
CASSETGGAPYNEQFF
TGTGCCAGCAGCGAGACGGGAGGGGCCCCCTACAATGAGCAGTTCTTC
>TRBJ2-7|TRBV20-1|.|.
CSARPGNEQYF
TGCAGTGCTAGACCGGGAAACGAGCAGTACTTC
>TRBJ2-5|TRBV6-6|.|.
CASRQTVQETQYF
TGTGCCAGCAGGCAGACAGTACAAGAGACCCAGTACTTC
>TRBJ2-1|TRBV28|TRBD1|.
CASSRSGTGSYNEQFF
TGTGCCAGCAGTCGTTCCGGGACAGGGTCCTACAATGAGCAGTTCTTC
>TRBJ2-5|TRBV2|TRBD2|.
CASSGGPAGIQETQYF
TGTGCCAGCAGTGGGGGTCCAGCGGGAATTCAAGAGACCCAGTACTTC
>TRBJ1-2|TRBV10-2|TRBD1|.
CASSGSERQGSGYTF
TGCGCCAGCAGTGGGTCGGAGAGACAGGGGAGTGGCTACACCTTC
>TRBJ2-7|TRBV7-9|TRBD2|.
CASRSRTSDYEQYF
TGTGCCAGCAGATCTCGGACTAGCGACTACGAGCAGTACTTC
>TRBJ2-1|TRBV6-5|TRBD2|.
CASKAGGSSYNEQFF
TGTGCCAGCAAGGCTGGCGGGAGCTCCTACAATGAGCAGTTCTTC
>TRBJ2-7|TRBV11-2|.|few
CASSPTGDRIYEQYF
TGTGCCAGCAGCCCAACCGGTGACAGGATCTACGAGCAGTACTTC
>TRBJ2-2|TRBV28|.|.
CASSPTIDTGELFF
TGTGCCAGCAGCCCCACAATCGACACCGGGGAGCTGTTTTTT
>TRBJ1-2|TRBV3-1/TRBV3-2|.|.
CASSQIPQAFYGYTF
TGTGCCAGCAGCCAAATCCCGCAGGCCTTCTATGGCTACACCTTC
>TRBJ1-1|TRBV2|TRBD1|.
CASSGEDRGVTEAFF
TGTGCCAGCAGTGGAGAGGACAGGGGTGTCACTGAAGCTTTCTTT
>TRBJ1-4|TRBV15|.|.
CATSRIGGPADEKLFF
TGTGCCACCAGCAGAATCGGGGGACCAGCCGACGAAAAACTGTTTTTT
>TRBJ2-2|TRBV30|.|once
CAWSPRQSWNTGELFF
TGTGCCTGGAGTCCTCGACAGTCCTGGAACACCGGGGAGCTGTTTTTT
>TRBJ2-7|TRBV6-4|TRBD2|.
CASAPTSDAYEQYF
TGTGCCAGCGCCCCGACTAGCGATGCCTACGAGCAGTACTTC
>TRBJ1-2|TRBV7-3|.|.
CASSQGGGEGYTF
TGTGCCAGCAGCCAGGGAGGCGGGGAGGGCTACACCTTC
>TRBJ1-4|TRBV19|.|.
CASKGDEKLFF
TGTGCCAGTAAGGGGGATGAAAAACTGTTTTTT
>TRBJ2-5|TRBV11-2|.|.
CASSFAPSEGTQYF
TGTGCCAGCAGCTTCGCCCCTTCGGAGGGGACCCAGTACTTC
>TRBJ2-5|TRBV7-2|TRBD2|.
CASSTGLAVETQYF
TGTGCCAGCAGCACGGGACTAGCGGTAGAGACCCAGTACTTC
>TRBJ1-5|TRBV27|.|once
CASSSEDSNQPQHF
TGTGCCAGCAGTTCGGAGGACAGCAATCAGCCCCAGCATTTT
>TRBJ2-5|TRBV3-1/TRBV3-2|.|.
CASSHREASGTQYF
TGTGCCAGCAGCCATAGAGAAGCGTCTGGGACCCAGTACTTC
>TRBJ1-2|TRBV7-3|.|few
CASSPDIQSNYGYTF
TGTGCCAGCAGCCCCGACATCCAATCTAACTATGGCTACACCTTC
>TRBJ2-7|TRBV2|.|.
CASSDLGSYEQYF
TGTGCCAGCAGTGATCTAGGGAGCTACGAGCAGTACTTC
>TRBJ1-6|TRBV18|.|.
CASSLPGTRDSPLHF
TGTGCCAGCTCACTCCCCGGGACAAGGGATTCACCCCTCCACTTT
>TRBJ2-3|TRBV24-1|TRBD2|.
CATSDPGLVTDTQYF
TGTGCCACCAGTGATCCGGGACTAGTCACAGATACGCAGTATTTT
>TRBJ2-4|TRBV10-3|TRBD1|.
CAISEGRRQGSIQYF
TGTGCCATCAGTGAAGGAAGGAGACAGGGAAGCATTCAGTACTTC
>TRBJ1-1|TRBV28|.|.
CASSPGGPNTEAFF
TGTGCCAGCAGTCCAGGTGGCCCGAACACTGAAGCTTTCTTT
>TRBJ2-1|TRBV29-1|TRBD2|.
CSVEPSGREYNEQFF
TGCAGCGTTGAACCTAGCGGGCGGGAGTACAATGAGCAGTTCTTC
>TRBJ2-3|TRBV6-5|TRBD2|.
CASSYSRLAGTDTQYF
TGTGCCAGCAGTTACTCGAGGCTAGCGGGCACAGATACGCAGTATTTT
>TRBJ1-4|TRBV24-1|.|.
CATSDSGAGEKLFF
TGTGCCACCAGTGATTCCGGGGCGGGGGAAAAACTGTTTTTT
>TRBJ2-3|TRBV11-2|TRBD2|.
CATAGVADTQYF
TGTGCCACCGCGGGAGTTGCAGATACGCAGTATTTT
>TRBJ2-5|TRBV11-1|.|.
CASSLTRYQETQYF
TGTGCCAGCAGCTTAACCCGGTACCAAGAGACCCAGTACTTC
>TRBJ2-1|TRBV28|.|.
CAWSSFSSYNEQFF
TGTGCCTGGTCGTCGTTTAGCTCCTACAATGAGCAGTTCTTC
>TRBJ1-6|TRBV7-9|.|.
CASSLRGPNSPLHF
TGTGCCAGCAGCTTACGTGGGCCCAATTCACCCCTCCACTTT
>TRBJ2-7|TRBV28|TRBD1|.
CASPPPTGAGEQYF
TGTGCCAGCCCGCCTCCGACAGGGGCGGGCGAGCAGTACTTC
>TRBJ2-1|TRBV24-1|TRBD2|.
CATSDLLAGAGSEQFF
TGTGCCACCAGTGATCTACTAGCGGGAGCGGGGAGTGAGCAGTTCTTC
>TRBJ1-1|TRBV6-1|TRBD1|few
CASRSTGRTEAFF
TGTGCCAGCAGGTCGACAGGGCGGACTGAAGCTTTCTTT
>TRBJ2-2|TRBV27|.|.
CAIATGSNTGELFF
TGTGCCATCGCGACAGGTTCGAACACCGGGGAGCTGTTTTTT
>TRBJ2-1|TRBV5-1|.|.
CASSWGTGYEQFF
TGCGCCAGCAGCTGGGGGACTGGGTATGAGCAGTTCTTC
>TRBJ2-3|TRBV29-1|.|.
CSGTADTQYF
TGCAGCGGGACAGCCGATACGCAGTATTTT
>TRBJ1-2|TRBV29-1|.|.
CSADRLTNYGYTF
TGCAGCGCTGACAGACTTACTAACTATGGCTACACCTTC
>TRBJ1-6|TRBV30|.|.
CAWSVQGWRNSPLHF
TGTGCCTGGAGTGTCCAAGGCTGGCGGAATTCACCCCTCCACTTT
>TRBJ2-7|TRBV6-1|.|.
CASSDHYEQYF
TGTGCCAGCAGTGACCACTACGAGCAGTACTTC
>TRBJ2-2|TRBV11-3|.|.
CASNPQGTGELFF
TGTGCCAGCAACCCTCAGGGCACCGGGGAGCTGTTTTTT